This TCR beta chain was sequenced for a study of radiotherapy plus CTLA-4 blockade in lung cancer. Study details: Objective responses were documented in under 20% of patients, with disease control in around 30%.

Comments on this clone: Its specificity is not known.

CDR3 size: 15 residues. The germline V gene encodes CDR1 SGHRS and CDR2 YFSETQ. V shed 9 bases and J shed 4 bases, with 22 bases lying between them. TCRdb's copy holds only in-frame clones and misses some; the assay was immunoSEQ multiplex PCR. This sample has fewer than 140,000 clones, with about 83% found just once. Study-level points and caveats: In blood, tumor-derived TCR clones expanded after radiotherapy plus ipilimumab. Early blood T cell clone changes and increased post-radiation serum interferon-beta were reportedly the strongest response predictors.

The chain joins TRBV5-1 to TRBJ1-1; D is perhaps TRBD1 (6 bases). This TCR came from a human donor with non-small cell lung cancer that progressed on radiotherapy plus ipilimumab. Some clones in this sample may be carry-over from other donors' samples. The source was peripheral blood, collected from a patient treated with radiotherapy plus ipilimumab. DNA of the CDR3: TGCGCCACCACCAAGGGGGGGGTAGCGGGCACTGAAGCTTTCTTT. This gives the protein CATTKGGVAGTEAFF.